What follows are 7 T cell receptor beta chains derived from one specimen sequenced in a study of monozygotic twins with inflammatory bowel disease. TCRdb re-analyzed the 5' RACE reads; it lists each CDR3 protein once, without DNA. Listed are about 160,000 distinct CDR3 sequences; 2.4% falls within the top ten. The sequencing sample was made of blood. These receptors came from a human donor with ulcerative colitis or Crohn's disease, or a healthy co-twin of an affected twin (not recorded which).

This chain connects TRBV27 to TRBJ1-2. CDR3 size: 14 residues. CDR1 is MNHEY and CDR2 is SMNVEV in the germline V gene (reference sequence). The CDR3 is CASSLGRAGGGYTF.

V and J are TRBV5-1 and TRBJ2-1. Germline V lookup: CDR1 SGHRS, CDR2 YFSETQ. The CDR3 contains 13 residues. The CDR3 is CASSLQIHNEQFF.

The rearrangement joins TRBV20-1 to TRBJ2-1; the TCRdb call, TRBD1, lacks DNA for checking. The V gene's germline CDR1 is DFQATT and CDR2 SNEGSKA (reference sequence). The CDR3 covers 15 residues. Here the CDR3 reads CSARDDGGHYNEQFF.

CDR3 loop: CASSAGTGNEALQETQYF. This chain joins TRBV7-3 and TRBJ2-5; TCRdb reports TRBD1, a call that lacks DNA to check it against. This CDR3 spans 18 amino acids. Germline V CDR1 and CDR2: SGHTA, FQGTGA. Full variable domain (outside the CDR3, taken from reference TRBV7-3 and TRBJ2-5): GAGVSQTPSNKVTEKGKYVELRCDPISGHTALYWYRQSLGQGPEFLIYFQGTGAADDSGLPNDRFFAVRPEGSVSTLKIQRTERGDSAVYLCASSAGTGNEALQETQYFGPGTRLLVL.

The rearrangement uses TRBV5-5 and TRBJ2-5; TCRdb picks TRBD1, but there is no DNA to check that call. The CDR3 spans 14 residues. Germline CDR1 is SGHKS and CDR2 is YYEKEE (reference sequence). This CDR3 is CASRKWDTQETQYF.

The rearrangement uses TRBV9 and TRBJ2-3; TCRdb's D gene call, TRBD1, goes unchecked for lack of DNA. This CDR3 comprises 14 residues. Germline V gene sequence: CDR1 SGDLS, CDR2 YYNGEE. The CDR3 is CASSPRQGTDTQYF.

The CDR3: CSARDGGLEQYF. The V gene is TRBV20-1, the J gene TRBJ2-7; TCRdb designates TRBD1, a call that cannot be tested without DNA. The germline gives CDR1 DFQATT, CDR2 SNEGSKA (reference sequence). This CDR3 comprises 12 residues.